The 15 T cell receptor beta chains below come from one sample, sequenced in a study of blood T cell repertoires in COVID-19. The protocol was immunoSEQ multiplex PCR, while the TCRdb copy is restricted to in-frame clones and leaves out a portion. The sample includes over 200,000 clones, less than 90% of them seen just once. Sequencing was done on a sample of peripheral blood. All receptors derive from a woman of 80 years or more with active or convalescent COVID-19.

This chain uses TRBV7-2 with TRBJ1-6, with D possibly matching TRBD1 (6 bases). In germline, CDR1 is SGHTA, CDR2 FQGNSA. This CDR3 is built from 18 residues. V lost 5 bases to trimming and J lost 9 bases, with 26 bases between them. CDR3: CASSLSSQGPSEGSPLHF. The CDR3 DNA reads TGTGCCAGCAGCCTCTCTTCTCAGGGGCCTTCTGAGGGTTCACCCCTCCACTTT.

The chain carries TRBV6-2 or TRBV6-3 and TRBJ2-1, with 8 bases that match TRBD2. The junction had 15 bases not matched to a gene; V was cut back by 6 bases and J by 8 bases. Germline V CDR1 and CDR2: MNHEY, SVGEGT. The CDR3 has 16 amino acids. CDR3 nucleotides: TGTGCCAGCAGCCAAACCCACGGGACTAGAAACTATGAGCAGTTCTTC. This translates into CASSQTHGTRNYEQFF.

CDR3 in DNA: TGCGCCAGCAGGGAGACAGGGAACAATTCACCCCTCCACTTT. Translation: CASRETGNNSPLHF. The chain couples TRBV5-1 to TRBJ1-6; TRBD1 matches 7 bases. The V and J ends lost 5 bases and 7 bases, in that order; junction bases with no gene match: 6. The germline gives CDR1 SGHRS, CDR2 YFSETQ. The length of the CDR3 is 14 residues.

The J gene is TRBJ2-5, the V gene TRBV18; maybe TRBD2 (5 bases). This CDR3 is built from 15 residues. V was shortened by 0 bases and J by 4 bases, with 12 bases between the two germline ends. Germline V gene sequence: CDR1 KGHSH, CDR2 LQKENI. CDR3 region: CASSPPFGMVETQYF. CDR3 coding DNA: TGTGCCAGCTCACCACCTTTCGGGATGGTAGAGACCCAGTACTTC.

This rearrangement joins TRBV6-5 to TRBJ2-7, with D possibly matching TRBD2 (6 bases). The V and J ends lost 4 bases and 4 bases respectively, with 17 bases between them. Germline assignment: CDR1 MNHEY and CDR2 SVGAGI. The CDR3 has 15 residues. CDR3 DNA: TGTGCCAGCAGTTTAACTAGCCCCGGGGGATACGAGCAGTACTTC. Its protein product is CASSLTSPGGYEQYF.

The chain combines TRBV18 with TRBJ2-1; 9 bases are shared with TRBD2. CDR3 length: 18 residues. Trimming cost V 1 base and J 2 bases; bases outside gene matches: 9. CDR1 and CDR2 from the germline V gene are KGHSH and LQKENI. CDR3 DNA sequence: TGTGCCAGCTCACCACTAGCGGGAGTGGTTCGGGCCTACAATGAGCAGTTCTTC. Protein sequence: CASSPLAGVVRAYNEQFF. The whole variable domain, filled in from reference TRBV18 and TRBJ2-1, reads NAGVMQNPRHLVRRRGQEARLRCSPMKGHSHVYWYRQLPEEGLKFMVYLQKENIIDESGMPKERFSAEFPKEGPSILRIQQVVRGDSAAYFCASSPLAGVVRAYNEQFFGPGTRLTVL.

The gene calls are TRBV30 and TRBJ2-7; 10 bases line up with TRBD2. Germline assignment: CDR1 GTSNPN and CDR2 SVGIG (reference sequence). Trimming removed 2 bases from V and 2 bases from J; junction bases left unmatched: 6. This CDR3 is 15 amino acids long. The CDR3 DNA is TGTGCCTGGAGTTTGGCTAGCGGGGGAGCCTACGAGCAGTACTTC. Translation: CAWSLASGGAYEQYF.

The chain employs TRBV2 and TRBJ1-5; D perhaps matches TRBD1 (5 bases). Trimming stripped 6 bases from V and 4 bases from J, with 10 bases between. The CDR3 spans 13 residues. Germline V gives CDR1 SNHLY, CDR2 FYNNEI. The CDR3 sequence is CASRWGGNQPQHF. The CDR3 bases are TGTGCCAGCAGATGGGGGGGAAATCAGCCCCAGCATTTT.

The genes are TRBV6-2 or TRBV6-3 and TRBJ2-5; 15 bases line up with TRBD2. V lost 5 bases, J lost 3 bases, and 4 bases stayed unmatched. The CDR3 runs 16 residues. Germline CDR1 MNHEY, CDR2 SVGEGT. CDR3 DNA: TGTGCCAGCAGTGGACTAGCGGGGGGGAAAAAAGAGACCCAGTACTTC. It encodes CASSGLAGGKKETQYF.

Note on this clone: The identical CDR3 is also encoded by other nucleotide sequences in the sample. The chain employs TRBV6-2 or TRBV6-3 and TRBJ1-1, with 8 bases fitting TRBD1. V gave up 5 bases and J gave up 8 bases; unmatched junction bases: 1. The CDR3 length is 11 residues. Germline V gene sequence: CDR1 MNHEY, CDR2 SVGEGT. The CDR3 DNA is TGTGCCAGCAGTCAGGGGGCCGAAGCTTTCTTT. As protein: CASSQGAEAFF.

The chain has TRBV27 and TRBJ2-7; 7 bases align to TRBD1. With 6 bases clipped from V and 0 bases from J, the junction kept 11 bases outside the gene matches. CDR1 MNHEY and CDR2 SMNVEV come from the germline V gene (reference sequence). CDR3 size: 16 residues. CDR3 in DNA: TGTGCCAGCAGACAGGGCAGACAGGGAAGCTCCTACGAGCAGTACTTC. It is translated as CASRQGRQGSSYEQYF.

This chain connects TRBV5-1 to TRBJ2-1, with TRBD2 matching 8 bases. V shed 2 bases, J shed 7 bases, and the junction held 8 bases outside the gene matches. The CDR3 runs 15 residues. CDR1 and CDR2 (germline): SGHRS, YFSETQ. Here the CDR3 reads CASSLAGATQNEQFF. DNA of the CDR3: TGCGCCAGCAGCTTAGCGGGAGCCACACAGAATGAGCAGTTCTTC.

The chain links TRBV7-2 to TRBJ1-2; D gene uncertain. This CDR3 is built from 13 residues. Trimming shortened V by 5 bases and J by 1 base, and 8 bases separated the two germline ends. In germline, CDR1 is SGHTA, CDR2 FQGNSA. CDR3 sequence (DNA): TGTGCCAGCAGCCGAACAAATAACTATGGCTACACCTTC. Translation gives CASSRTNNYGYTF.

The J gene is TRBJ2-3, the V gene TRBV7-8; D remains unclear. Looked up from germline, CDR1 is SGHVS and CDR2 is FQNEAQ. This CDR3 spans 13 amino acids. The V end was cut by 3 bases, the J end by 8 bases, with 12 bases between. This CDR3 reads CASSFPTGVTQYF. For the CDR3, the DNA is TGTGCCAGCAGCTTCCCGACTGGCGTTACGCAGTATTTT.

The chain joins TRBV27 to TRBJ2-7, with D maybe TRBD1 (6 bases). There are 15 residues in the CDR3. Germline CDR1 reads MNHEY; CDR2 reads SMNVEV (reference sequence). Trimming removed 6 bases at V and 4 bases at J, with 19 bases between. The CDR3 region is CASRTQGFGRYEQYF. The CDR3, as DNA: TGTGCCAGCAGGACACAGGGATTCGGCCGTTACGAGCAGTACTTC.